This T cell receptor beta chain derives from a study of blood T cells in healthy people across ages. Study conclusions and caveats: Conclusively comparing naive with antigen-experienced cells was impossible with unsorted PBMCs. Roughly linearly, TCR beta diversity per million T cells fell as age increased. When one million T cells were used, diversity estimates were thought to be underestimates.

This clonotype came up once. Its target is not known. Germline V gene data show CDR1 as MNHEY and CDR2 as SVGEGT. Trimming took 7 bases from V and 0 from J, leaving 11 bases between them. The CDR3 sequence is 14 residues long. Primed by a sample-barcoded 5' primer and a J-beta primer mix, a second PCR proceeded for 7 to 11 cycles. Each of the cDNA molecules was tagged by a template-switch adaptor with 12 random nucleotides. TCRdb reprocessed the 5' RACE reads via MiXCR and lists one record per CDR3 protein. Of 1.4 million to 1.5 million distinct CDR3 sequences listed, 35% to 45% are singletons. Sequencing used blood. The chain recombines TRBV6-2 or TRBV6-3 with TRBJ2-3; D is perhaps TRBD2 (5 bases). The clonotype was recovered from a young woman in good health. DNA for the CDR3: TGTGCCAGCAAACGGAGAGGGAGCACAGATACGCAGTATTTT. Its translation is CASKRRGSTDTQYF.